These T cell receptor beta chains were read from a single sample in a study of Ad26.COV2.S vaccination and SARS-CoV-2 variants. The method was immunoSEQ multiplex PCR; TCRdb's version includes in-frame clones alone and lacks a portion of them. The repertoire has roughly 500,000 clones, roughly 87% of them found once; the top ten carry about 2.7%. The input for sequencing was peripheral blood, taken in a trial of Ad26.COV2.S vaccine versus placebo. These receptors originate from a person aged 18-60 years who received the Ad26.COV2.S COVID-19 vaccine or a placebo. Both conserved end residues are trimmed from each CDR3. D genes are given only for firm matches. A row's size may be missing; if present it is once, few, many or a size class.

v_call cdr3_length clone_size d_call cdr3_aa
TRBV11-2 11 - - ASSLDSESPLH
TRBV9 16 once TRBD1 ASSVGGRGLSGANVLT
TRBV27 9 - - ASSPGGEQY
TRBV2 12 - TRBD1 ASCRDRANEKLF
TRBV6-2/TRBV6-3 10 - TRBD2 ASSPLAGGSI
TRBV7-9 12 - TRBD1 ASSTHRGDNEQF
TRBV15 12 - TRBD1 ATSPRRGLFGYT
TRBV6-2/TRBV6-3 14 once - ASSPPPAGLNQPQH
TRBV4-3 13 once TRBD1 ASRSTGGSKKELF
TRBV12-3/TRBV12-4 10 - - ASTRWNTEAF
TRBV5-1 14 - TRBD1 ASSFDRDRGNTEAF
TRBV2 13 once - ASSEVGSSGNTIY
TRBV4-1 11 - - ASSQDREETQY
TRBV15 12 - - ATSRGTVVQPQH
TRBV5-1 12 - - ASSLSSQNTEAF
TRBV5-1 10 - - ASSLAPYEQY
TRBV27 12 - - ASSFSVGNSPLH
TRBV5-1 15 - TRBD1 ASSHGRGLGIGEKLF
TRBV11-2 11 few - ASSLEPGNTIY
TRBV20-1 10 - - SASGGREKLF
TRBV7-7 11 - - ASSTGGGNTQY
TRBV18 13 - TRBD1 ASSLTGGSYNEQF
TRBV28 14 - TRBD2 ASSWGGDGQGETQY
TRBV7-2 12 - - ASSLYSWRDGYT
TRBV11-3 13 - - ASSLVADTNNEQF
TRBV19 11 - - ASNGRTVPAQH
TRBV9 12 - - ASSSDSRYEKLF